Listed below are T cell receptor beta chains from one sample, sequenced in a study of cytomegalovirus exposure and HLA in healthy donors. Repertoires were generated with immunoSEQ multiplex PCR, while TCRdb's copy carries only in-frame clones and drops some. The table lists 90,000 to 130,000 clones, about 76% of them singletons. Sequencing was performed on PBMCs. The receptors stem from a man aged 25-45 years in good health and CMV-seropositive. Each CDR3 is given with its conserved first and last residue. Each record gives: D gene, CDR3 length, J gene, V gene, clone size, CDR3 protein, CDR3 DNA. The D gene is left open where the match is weak. Not every row has a clone size; where given, it reads once, few, many or a size class.

d_call: TRBD1; cdr3_length: 15; j_call: TRBJ1-1; v_call: TRBV2; clone_size: -; cdr3_aa: CASSEGQTSNTEAFF; cdr3_nt: TGTGCCAGCAGTGAGGGACAGACCTCGAACACTGAAGCTTTCTTT
d_call: TRBD1; cdr3_length: 16; j_call: TRBJ2-5; v_call: TRBV28; clone_size: -; cdr3_aa: CASSRTPGGAGETQYF; cdr3_nt: TGTGCCAGCAGCCGAACCCCAGGGGGCGCCGGGGAGACCCAGTACTTC
d_call: -; cdr3_length: 13; j_call: TRBJ1-2; v_call: TRBV7-9; clone_size: -; cdr3_aa: CSSSLGGGYGYTF; cdr3_nt: TGTTCCAGCAGCTTAGGGGGAGGCTATGGCTACACCTTC
d_call: -; cdr3_length: 19; j_call: TRBJ2-3; v_call: TRBV2; clone_size: -; cdr3_aa: CASSEPLTGSKPSTDTQYF; cdr3_nt: TGTGCCAGCAGTGAACCGTTAACAGGGTCCAAACCTAGCACAGATACGCAGTATTTT
d_call: -; cdr3_length: 14; j_call: TRBJ1-6; v_call: TRBV6-6; clone_size: few; cdr3_aa: CASSTTVYNSPLHF; cdr3_nt: TGTGCCAGCAGCACGACAGTCTATAATTCACCCCTCCACTTT
d_call: -; cdr3_length: 13; j_call: TRBJ1-6; v_call: TRBV11-2; clone_size: -; cdr3_aa: CASSLVGDSPLHF; cdr3_nt: TGTGCCAGCAGCTTAGTAGGGGATTCACCCCTCCACTTT
d_call: TRBD2; cdr3_length: 18; j_call: TRBJ2-6; v_call: TRBV9; clone_size: -; cdr3_aa: CASSRGGQGGSGANVLTF; cdr3_nt: TGTGCCAGCAGTAGGGGAGGGCAGGGAGGGTCTGGGGCCAACGTCCTGACTTTC
d_call: TRBD1; cdr3_length: 14; j_call: TRBJ1-3; v_call: TRBV14; clone_size: -; cdr3_aa: CASSRTGFGNTIYF; cdr3_nt: TGTGCCAGCAGCCGGACAGGGTTCGGAAACACCATATATTTT
d_call: -; cdr3_length: 13; j_call: TRBJ2-5; v_call: TRBV4-1; clone_size: -; cdr3_aa: CASSRGARETQYF; cdr3_nt: TGCGCCAGCAGCCGAGGAGCGAGGGAGACCCAGTACTTC
d_call: -; cdr3_length: 15; j_call: TRBJ2-7; v_call: TRBV6-6; clone_size: -; cdr3_aa: CASMVAGTSPYEQYF; cdr3_nt: TGTGCCAGCATGGTGGCGGGGACCTCCCCCTACGAGCAGTACTTC
d_call: -; cdr3_length: 15; j_call: TRBJ2-2; v_call: TRBV2; clone_size: -; cdr3_aa: CASSRGFATAGELFF; cdr3_nt: TGTGCCAGCAGCAGGGGATTCGCTACCGCCGGGGAGCTGTTTTTT
d_call: TRBD1; cdr3_length: 13; j_call: TRBJ1-1; v_call: TRBV11-2; clone_size: -; cdr3_aa: CASSLDQDRGAFF; cdr3_nt: TGTGCCAGCAGCTTAGATCAGGACAGGGGGGCTTTCTTT
d_call: TRBD1; cdr3_length: 14; j_call: TRBJ1-2; v_call: TRBV6-6; clone_size: -; cdr3_aa: CASRTDRANYGYTF; cdr3_nt: TGTGCCAGCAGGACGGACAGGGCTAACTATGGCTACACCTTC
d_call: TRBD1; cdr3_length: 13; j_call: TRBJ2-7; v_call: TRBV19; clone_size: -; cdr3_aa: CASQGQKPYEQYF; cdr3_nt: TGTGCCAGCCAGGGACAGAAGCCCTACGAGCAGTACTTC
d_call: TRBD2; cdr3_length: 15; j_call: TRBJ2-1; v_call: TRBV4-1; clone_size: -; cdr3_aa: CASSQEWRGGNEQFF; cdr3_nt: TGCGCCAGCAGCCAAGAATGGCGGGGGGGCAATGAGCAGTTCTTC
d_call: -; cdr3_length: 13; j_call: TRBJ1-4; v_call: TRBV7-9; clone_size: -; cdr3_aa: CASSLGHGEKLFF; cdr3_nt: TGTGCCAGCAGCCTGGGACACGGAGAAAAACTGTTTTTT
d_call: -; cdr3_length: 13; j_call: TRBJ1-4; v_call: TRBV18; clone_size: -; cdr3_aa: CASSSSTNEKLFF; cdr3_nt: TGTGCCAGCTCATCATCAACTAATGAAAAACTGTTTTTT
d_call: -; cdr3_length: 14; j_call: TRBJ1-1; v_call: TRBV13; clone_size: medium-sized; cdr3_aa: CASSLGTGYTEAFF; cdr3_nt: TGTGCCAGCAGCTTAGGTACAGGGTACACTGAAGCTTTCTTT
d_call: TRBD1; cdr3_length: 18; j_call: TRBJ2-6; v_call: TRBV27; clone_size: -; cdr3_aa: CASSKDRGSAGGANVLTF; cdr3_nt: TGTGCCAGCAGTAAGGACAGGGGCTCCGCGGGGGGGGCCAACGTCCTGACTTTC
d_call: -; cdr3_length: 13; j_call: TRBJ2-7; v_call: TRBV5-4; clone_size: -; cdr3_aa: CASSTGHLYEQYF; cdr3_nt: TGTGCCAGCAGCACGGGACACCTCTACGAGCAGTACTTC
d_call: TRBD2; cdr3_length: 16; j_call: TRBJ2-5; v_call: TRBV14; clone_size: -; cdr3_aa: CASSQDHGLAGETQYF; cdr3_nt: TGTGCCAGCAGCCAAGATCATGGACTAGCGGGGGAGACCCAGTACTTC
d_call: -; cdr3_length: 14; j_call: TRBJ1-3; v_call: TRBV5-1; clone_size: once; cdr3_aa: CASSLEAPGNTIYF; cdr3_nt: TGCGCCAGCAGCTTAGAGGCGCCTGGAAACACCATATATTTT
d_call: TRBD1; cdr3_length: 14; j_call: TRBJ1-1; v_call: TRBV5-4; clone_size: -; cdr3_aa: CASRRRDSNTEAFF; cdr3_nt: TGTGCCAGCAGAAGACGGGACAGTAACACTGAAGCTTTCTTT
d_call: TRBD1; cdr3_length: 20; j_call: TRBJ1-5; v_call: TRBV14; clone_size: -; cdr3_aa: CASSQVERGLVRGSNQPQHF; cdr3_nt: TGTGCCAGCAGCCAAGTCGAGAGGGGGCTAGTACGGGGAAGCAATCAGCCCCAGCATTTT
d_call: TRBD2; cdr3_length: 15; j_call: TRBJ2-1; v_call: TRBV11-3; clone_size: -; cdr3_aa: CASSLAGGSYNEQFF; cdr3_nt: TGTGCCAGCAGCTTAGCGGGGGGCTCCTACAATGAGCAGTTCTTC
d_call: TRBD1; cdr3_length: 15; j_call: TRBJ2-7; v_call: TRBV7-9; clone_size: once; cdr3_aa: CASSGTGTENYEQYF; cdr3_nt: TGTGCCAGCAGCGGCACCGGGACAGAGAACTACGAGCAGTACTTC
d_call: TRBD1; cdr3_length: 14; j_call: TRBJ1-1; v_call: TRBV5-5; clone_size: few; cdr3_aa: CASSRGQGPPLAFF; cdr3_nt: TGTGCCAGCAGCCGGGGACAGGGTCCCCCTTTGGCTTTCTTT
d_call: -; cdr3_length: 15; j_call: TRBJ2-7; v_call: TRBV27; clone_size: once; cdr3_aa: CASSPTDSFLSEQYF; cdr3_nt: TGTGCCAGCAGTCCGACGGACAGTTTTCTAAGCGAGCAGTACTTC
d_call: TRBD1; cdr3_length: 15; j_call: TRBJ2-6; v_call: TRBV5-1; clone_size: -; cdr3_aa: CASRDRSSGANVLTF; cdr3_nt: TGCGCCAGCAGGGACAGGTCGTCTGGGGCCAACGTCCTGACTTTC
d_call: TRBD2; cdr3_length: 14; j_call: TRBJ2-3; v_call: TRBV10-3; clone_size: -; cdr3_aa: CAISNGGASDTQYF; cdr3_nt: TGTGCCATCAGTAACGGGGGGGCGTCAGATACGCAGTATTTT
d_call: TRBD1; cdr3_length: 14; j_call: TRBJ1-5; v_call: TRBV6-5; clone_size: -; cdr3_aa: CASSRGQGNQPQHF; cdr3_nt: TGTGCCAGCAGCCGTGGACAGGGCAATCAGCCCCAGCATTTT
d_call: -; cdr3_length: 15; j_call: TRBJ1-2; v_call: TRBV30; clone_size: -; cdr3_aa: CAWTKDSPLFYGYPF; cdr3_nt: TGTGCCTGGACTAAGGACAGCCCGCTTTTTTATGGCTACCCCTTC
d_call: -; cdr3_length: 14; j_call: TRBJ1-5; v_call: TRBV30; clone_size: -; cdr3_aa: CAWSRRSLNQPQHF; cdr3_nt: TGTGCCTGGAGTCGGCGGAGTCTCAATCAGCCCCAGCATTTT
d_call: TRBD2; cdr3_length: 14; j_call: TRBJ2-4; v_call: TRBV11-2; clone_size: -; cdr3_aa: CASSFQGGENIQYF; cdr3_nt: TGTGCCAGCAGCTTTCAGGGAGGGGAAAACATTCAGTACTTC
d_call: -; cdr3_length: 13; j_call: TRBJ1-2; v_call: TRBV6-1; clone_size: -; cdr3_aa: CASSADRLYGYTF; cdr3_nt: TGTGCCAGCAGCGCCGACAGGCTCTATGGCTACACCTTC
d_call: TRBD2; cdr3_length: 17; j_call: TRBJ2-3; v_call: TRBV19; clone_size: -; cdr3_aa: CASSIGTSGGYTDTQYF; cdr3_nt: TGTGCCAGTAGTATCGGGACTAGCGGGGGGTACACAGATACGCAGTATTTT
d_call: -; cdr3_length: 12; j_call: TRBJ1-1; v_call: TRBV28; clone_size: -; cdr3_aa: CASSPYSTEAFF; cdr3_nt: TGTGCCAGCAGCCCTTATAGCACTGAAGCTTTCTTT
d_call: -; cdr3_length: 14; j_call: TRBJ2-5; v_call: TRBV30; clone_size: -; cdr3_aa: CAWSGRGGLETQYF; cdr3_nt: TGTGCCTGGAGTGGGAGGGGGGGCCTCGAGACCCAGTACTTC
d_call: TRBD1; cdr3_length: 15; j_call: TRBJ1-1; v_call: TRBV30; clone_size: -; cdr3_aa: CAWRDPGQMNTEAFF; cdr3_nt: TGTGCCTGGAGGGATCCGGGACAGATGAACACTGAAGCTTTCTTT
d_call: -; cdr3_length: 13; j_call: TRBJ1-5; v_call: TRBV28; clone_size: -; cdr3_aa: CASSNTGNQPQHF; cdr3_nt: TGTGCCAGCAGTAACACGGGAAATCAGCCCCAGCATTTT
d_call: -; cdr3_length: 15; j_call: TRBJ2-3; v_call: TRBV7-2; clone_size: -; cdr3_aa: CASSPNTERRDTQYF; cdr3_nt: TGTGCCAGCAGCCCCAATACGGAGCGGAGGGATACGCAGTATTTT
d_call: -; cdr3_length: 16; j_call: TRBJ2-7; v_call: TRBV11-2; clone_size: -; cdr3_aa: CASSSLQGQGAYEQYF; cdr3_nt: TGTGCCAGCAGCTCCCTCCAGGGCCAGGGTGCCTACGAGCAGTACTTC
d_call: -; cdr3_length: 18; j_call: TRBJ1-2; v_call: TRBV11-2; clone_size: -; cdr3_aa: CASSSAGYLGILSDGYTF; cdr3_nt: TGTGCCAGCAGTTCAGCGGGGTACCTAGGAATCTTGTCCGATGGCTACACCTTC
d_call: TRBD2; cdr3_length: 15; j_call: TRBJ2-3; v_call: TRBV2; clone_size: -; cdr3_aa: CATGPPGGGTDTQYF; cdr3_nt: TGTGCCACAGGTCCCCCGGGGGGGGGCACAGATACGCAGTATTTT
d_call: TRBD1; cdr3_length: 15; j_call: TRBJ2-7; v_call: TRBV4-3; clone_size: -; cdr3_aa: CASSPQGQGSYEQYF; cdr3_nt: TGCGCCAGCAGCCCTCAGGGACAGGGTTCCTACGAGCAGTACTTC